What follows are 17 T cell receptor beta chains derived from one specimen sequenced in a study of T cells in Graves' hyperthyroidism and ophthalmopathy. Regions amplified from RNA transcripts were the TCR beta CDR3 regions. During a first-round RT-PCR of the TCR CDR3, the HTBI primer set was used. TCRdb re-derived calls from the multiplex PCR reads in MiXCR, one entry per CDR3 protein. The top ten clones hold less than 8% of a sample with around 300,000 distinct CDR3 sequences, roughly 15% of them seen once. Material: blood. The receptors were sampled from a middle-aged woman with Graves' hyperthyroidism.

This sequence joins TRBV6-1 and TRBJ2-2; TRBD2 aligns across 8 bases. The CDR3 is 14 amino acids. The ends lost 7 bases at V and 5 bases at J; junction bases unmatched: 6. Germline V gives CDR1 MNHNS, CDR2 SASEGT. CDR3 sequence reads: CASKIAGRTGELFF. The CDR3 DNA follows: TGTGCCAGCAAAATAGCGGGAAGAACCGGGGAGCTGTTTTTT.

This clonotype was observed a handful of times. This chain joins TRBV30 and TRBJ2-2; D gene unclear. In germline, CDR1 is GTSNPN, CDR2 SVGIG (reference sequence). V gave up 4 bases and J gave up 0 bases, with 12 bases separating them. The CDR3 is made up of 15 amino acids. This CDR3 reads CAWTWSNTNTGELFF. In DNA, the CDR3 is TGTGCCTGGACTTGGTCAAACACGAACACCGGGGAGCTGTTTTTT.

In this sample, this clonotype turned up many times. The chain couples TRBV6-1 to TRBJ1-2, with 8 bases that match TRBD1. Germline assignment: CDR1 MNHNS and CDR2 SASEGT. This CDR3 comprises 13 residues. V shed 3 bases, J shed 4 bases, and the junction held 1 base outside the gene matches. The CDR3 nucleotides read TGTGCCAGCAGTGAGGACAGGGTCTATGGCTACACCTTC. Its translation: CASSEDRVYGYTF.

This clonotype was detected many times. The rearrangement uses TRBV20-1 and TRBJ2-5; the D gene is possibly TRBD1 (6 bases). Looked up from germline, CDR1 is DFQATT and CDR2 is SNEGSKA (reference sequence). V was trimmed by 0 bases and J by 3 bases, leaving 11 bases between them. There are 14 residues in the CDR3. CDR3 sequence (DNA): TGCAGTGCTAGAGATCTGACAGGAGAAGAGACCCAGTACTTC. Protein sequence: CSARDLTGEETQYF.

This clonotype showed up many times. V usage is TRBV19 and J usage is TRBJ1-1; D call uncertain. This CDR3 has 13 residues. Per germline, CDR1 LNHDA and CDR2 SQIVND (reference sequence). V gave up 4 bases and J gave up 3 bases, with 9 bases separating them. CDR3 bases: TGTGCCAGTAGTAGGAAGGGCTACACTGAAGCTTTCTTT. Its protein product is CASSRKGYTEAFF.

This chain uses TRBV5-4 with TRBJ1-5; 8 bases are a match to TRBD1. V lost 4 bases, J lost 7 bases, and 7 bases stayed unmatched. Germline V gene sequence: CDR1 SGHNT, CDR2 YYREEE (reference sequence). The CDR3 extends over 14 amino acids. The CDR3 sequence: CASSRQGTRQPQHF. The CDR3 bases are TGTGCCAGCAGCAGACAGGGGACCCGGCAGCCCCAGCATTTT.

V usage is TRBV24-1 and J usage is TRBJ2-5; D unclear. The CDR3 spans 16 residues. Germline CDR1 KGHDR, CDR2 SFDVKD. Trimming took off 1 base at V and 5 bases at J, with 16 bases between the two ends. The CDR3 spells CATSDFNQRPSETQYF. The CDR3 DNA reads TGTGCCACCAGTGATTTTAACCAGCGCCCGTCGGAGACCCAGTACTTC.

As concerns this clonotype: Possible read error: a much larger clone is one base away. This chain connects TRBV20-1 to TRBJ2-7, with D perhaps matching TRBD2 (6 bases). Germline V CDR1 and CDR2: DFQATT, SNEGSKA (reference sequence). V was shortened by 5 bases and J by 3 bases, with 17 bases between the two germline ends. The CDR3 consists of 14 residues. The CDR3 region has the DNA TGCAGTGCTGGAGGGAAGTTCTTGGGCTACGAGCAGTACTTC. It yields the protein CSAGGKFLGYEQYF.

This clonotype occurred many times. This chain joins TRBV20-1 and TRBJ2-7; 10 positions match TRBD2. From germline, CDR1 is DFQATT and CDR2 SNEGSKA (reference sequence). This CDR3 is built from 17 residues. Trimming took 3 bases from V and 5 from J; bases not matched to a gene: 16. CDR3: CSARVNLAGGSENEQYF. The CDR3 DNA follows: TGCAGTGCTAGGGTGAATTTAGCGGGAGGCTCCGAGAACGAGCAGTACTTC.

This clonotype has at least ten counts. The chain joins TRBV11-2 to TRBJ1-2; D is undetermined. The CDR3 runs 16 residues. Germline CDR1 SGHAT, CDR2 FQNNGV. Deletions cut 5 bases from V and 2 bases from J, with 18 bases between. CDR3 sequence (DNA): TGTGCCAGCAGCCCACTAGCCGGGCCAAGAAACTATGGCTACACCTTC. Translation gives CASSPLAGPRNYGYTF.

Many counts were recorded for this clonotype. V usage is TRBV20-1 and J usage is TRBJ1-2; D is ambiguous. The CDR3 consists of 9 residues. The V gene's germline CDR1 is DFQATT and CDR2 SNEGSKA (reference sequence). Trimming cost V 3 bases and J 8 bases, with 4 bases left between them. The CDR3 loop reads CSASWGYTF. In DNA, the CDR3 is TGCAGTGCTAGTTGGGGCTACACCTTC.

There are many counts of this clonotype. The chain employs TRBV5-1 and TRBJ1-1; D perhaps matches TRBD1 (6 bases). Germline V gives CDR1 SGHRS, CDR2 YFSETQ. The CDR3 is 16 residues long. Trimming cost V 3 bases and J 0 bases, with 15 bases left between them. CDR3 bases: TGCGCCAGCAGCTACGAACCGACAGGATTGAACACTGAAGCTTTCTTT. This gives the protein CASSYEPTGLNTEAFF.

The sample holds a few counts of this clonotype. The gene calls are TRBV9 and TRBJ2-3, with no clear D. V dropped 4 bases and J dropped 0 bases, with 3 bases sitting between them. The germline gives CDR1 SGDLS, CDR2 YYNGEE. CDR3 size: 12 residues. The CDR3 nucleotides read TGTGCCAGCAGCAAAAGCACAGATACGCAGTATTTT. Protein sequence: CASSKSTDTQYF.

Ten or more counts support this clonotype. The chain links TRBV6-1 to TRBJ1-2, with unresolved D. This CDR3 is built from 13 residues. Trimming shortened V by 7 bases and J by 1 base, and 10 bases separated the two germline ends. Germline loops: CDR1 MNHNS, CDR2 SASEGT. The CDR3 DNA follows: TGTGCCAGCACCATGACTGTTAACTATGGCTACACCTTC. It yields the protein CASTMTVNYGYTF.

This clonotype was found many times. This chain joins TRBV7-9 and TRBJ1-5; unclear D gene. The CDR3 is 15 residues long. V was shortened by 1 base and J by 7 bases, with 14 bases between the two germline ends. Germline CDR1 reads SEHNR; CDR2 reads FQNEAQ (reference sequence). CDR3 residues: CASSLGAIGVQPQHF. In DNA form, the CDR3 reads TGTGCCAGCAGCTTAGGGGCCATCGGGGTCCAGCCCCAGCATTTT. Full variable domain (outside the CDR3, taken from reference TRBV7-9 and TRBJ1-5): DTGVSQNPRHKITKRGQNVTFRCDPISEHNRLYWYRQTLGQGPEFLTYFQNEAQLEKSRLLSDRFSAERPKGSFSTLEIQRTEQGDSAMYLCASSLGAIGVQPQHFGDGTRLSIL.

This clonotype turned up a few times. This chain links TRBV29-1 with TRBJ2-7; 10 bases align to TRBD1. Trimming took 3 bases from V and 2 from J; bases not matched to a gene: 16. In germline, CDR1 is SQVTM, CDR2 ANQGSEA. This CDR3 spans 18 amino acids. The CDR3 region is CSVDGGSGQGLHTYEQYF. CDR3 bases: TGCAGCGTTGACGGAGGGTCGGGACAGGGGCTCCACACCTACGAGCAGTACTTC.

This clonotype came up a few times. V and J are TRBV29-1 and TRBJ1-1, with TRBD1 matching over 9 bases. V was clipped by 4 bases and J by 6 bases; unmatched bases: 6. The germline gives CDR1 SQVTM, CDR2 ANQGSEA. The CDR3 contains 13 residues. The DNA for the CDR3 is TGCAGCGTTGGGGACAGGGCTGGTGCTGAAGCTTTCTTT. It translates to CSVGDRAGAEAFF. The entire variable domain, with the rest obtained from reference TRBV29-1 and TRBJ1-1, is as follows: SAVISQKPSRDICQRGTSLTIQCQVDSQVTMMFWYRQQPGQSLTLIATANQGSEATYESGFVIDKFPISRPNLTFSTLTVSNMSPEDSSIYLCSVGDRAGAEAFFGQGTRLTVV.